The clone carrying this T cell receptor (beta chain) appeared a few times. Its target is not known. Sequence at one end of the junction differs from germline and may be a read error. Per the germline V gene, CDR1 is SEHNR and CDR2 is FQNEAQ (reference sequence). This CDR3 spans 12 amino acids. This sample stems from a study of cytomegalovirus exposure and HLA in healthy donors. Regarding the study as a whole: In a later analysis, HLA-associated TCR beta chains were more clonally expanded than equally common others.

PCR used 60 Vbeta primers and 13 Jbeta primers. Only in-frame clones appear in the TCRdb table, and some are missing; sequencing was by immunoSEQ multiplex PCR. The data contain some 140,000 clones, over 65% of them seen just once; the ten biggest clones take up under 2.5%. Input material: PBMCs. The rearrangement links TRBV7-9 to TRBJ2-1; 7 bases agree with TRBD2. This receptor was obtained from a man aged 25 to 40 in good health and CMV-seronegative. This CDR3 reads CSSSPGGNEQFF. CDR3 DNA: TGTTCCAGCAGCCCCGGGGGGAATGAGCAGTTCTTC.